A few counts support the clone carrying this T cell receptor beta chain. The target antigen is unknown. This sample was included in a study of neurological immune-mediated disorders. Synthesis of cDNA used 5'RACE (with 10-nucleotide random UMIs). The output of every sequencing run, over 160 million TCR-beta sequences, came from 15-18 subjects. MiXCR, run by TCRdb on the 5' RACE reads, gives a single entry per CDR3 protein. The table includes fewer than 35,000 distinct CDR3 sequences, about 3% detected once. Study outcomes and limitations: Private repertoires in all groups were suggested by the finding that expanded clones across subjects shared no CDR3 amino acid sequences.

For the unsorted libraries, 2 million PBMCs stored at -80 C served as input. The sequencing sample was made of PBMCs. The TCR comes from a woman aged 25-40 years with multiple sclerosis.

The CDR3 nucleotides are TGTGCCAGCAGCCCGAACAGGGATGACGGCTACACCTTC. This encodes CASSPNRDDGYTF. The chain links TRBV7-2 to TRBJ1-2, with a possible D match to TRBD1 (6 bases). Germline lookup yields CDR1 SGHTA and CDR2 FQGNSA. CDR3 length equals 13 residues. The V end lost 5 bases, the J end lost 8 bases, and 15 bases lay between the germline ends.